Included here is one T cell receptor beta chain sequence, with context. The data derive from a study of blood T cell repertoires in COVID-19. Recovered Cohort 3 donors showed two negative PCRs, clearance, or symptom resolution. Produced via immunoSEQ multiplex PCR; TCRdb's table is partial and in-frame only. The sample shows 140,000 to 150,000 clones, about 85% of them seen only once. Germline loops: CDR1 ENHRY, CDR2 SYGVKD. Trimming stripped 7 bases from V and 2 bases from J, with 15 bases between. The CDR3 is 14 amino acids. Sequenced sample: PBMCs or T cells enriched from blood (not recorded which). The chain has TRBV10-3 and TRBJ2-7, with D tentatively TRBD2 (6 bases). The source of this sequence is a woman aged 40 to 55 who had recovered from COVID-19. The CDR3 DNA sequence: TGTGCCATCAAGTCGGCTAGCGATACCTACGAGCAGTACTTC. This codes for CAIKSASDTYEQYF.